This T cell receptor (beta chain) was observed in a study of CD8+ T cells in alopecia areata (dated by TCRdb to the late 2010s). Notes on the research overall: The study used high-throughput TCRbeta sequencing to examine T cell clonal expansion in alopecia areata, in both the C3H/HeJ mouse model and human patients. RNA was extracted with the PAXgene miRNA kit for fixed scalp, the miRNeasy kit for PBMCs, and the RNeasy kit for mouse skin. Clonality in the scalp was compared among normal scalp (n=4), patchy alopecia areata scalp (n=8), and alopecia totalis/universalis scalp (n=8). immunoSEQ multiplex PCR using 35 Vbeta forward primers and 13 Jbeta reverse primers was used to amplify TCRbeta CDR3 regions. In humans, TCRbeta sequencing was performed on scalp tissue and on sorted CD4+ and CD8+ peripheral blood T cells from healthy controls and from patients with patchy or totalis/universalis alopecia areata. What the work shows at the level of the full study, not this receptor alone: TCR sequences shared between patients were less clear than in mice, possibly partly because of HLA diversity in the patient population. Unlike mouse skin, where gammadelta T cells dominate, normal human skin contains resident alphabeta T cells that get sequenced too, which complicates analysis of the scalp TCR repertoire. Lesional scalp, especially in alopecia totalis/universalis, showed higher clonality and more expanded CD8+ clones than normal scalp, suggesting antigenic drive.

The method behind the library was the immunoSEQ multiplex PCR assay. RNA was extracted from all samples and reverse transcribed into cDNA, which served as template for TCR sequencing. SuperScript III was used to make first-strand cDNA, primed with a 2:1 mix of oligo-dT and random hexamers. A synthetic immune receptor repertoire was used to gauge amplification bias, and whatever bias remained was removed computationally. Under the source paper's analysis protocol: Raw reads were preprocessed to remove errors, and CDR3 was defined according to IMGT conventions as the region from the conserved cysteine to phenylalanine. Clonality was calculated as 1 minus Shannon entropy normalized by log2 of the number of productive unique TCRs. Whether scalp clones were CD4 or CD8 was inferred by matching scalp TCRbeta sequences against CD4 and CD8 repertoires sorted from blood. In TCRdb, the immuneACCESS table is reduced to in-frame sequences with V and J assigned. These tables do not hold every clone; where another copy was compared, an unresolved V gene accounts for under half, and the others remain unexplained. V, J and clone size are those of that table, while D and trimming were read from the DNA. The sample table holds some 110,000 clones, of which approximately 58% were seen once. Clones ranked in the top ten supply about 3% of the sample.

As for this clone: No antigen is known for it. No much larger clone is present one base from it, and per-base qualities are unavailable. Other DNA sequences in this specimen translate into the identical CDR3.

PBMCs were isolated by density centrifugation and stained for CD3, CD4 and CD8, after which CD4+ and CD8+ T cells were sorted on a FACSAria. Scalp biopsies and blood samples were obtained from unaffected controls. Counted from cysteine to phenylalanine, this CDR3 has 11 amino acids. Just CDR3 DNA is preserved here, 33 bases in frame from base 1. CDR1 SQVTM and CDR2 ANQGSEA are derived from the germline V gene. Between the V and J ends, shortened by 4 bases and 5 bases respectively, the junction contains 8 bases. The sample taken for sequencing was CD4+ T cells sorted from blood. This chain joins TRBV29-1 to TRBJ1-1, and the D gene may be TRBD1, 5 bases matching. The clonotype comes from a human donor in good health. The CDR3 loop reads CSVARGTEAFF. In nucleotide form, the sequence is TGCAGCGTTGCGAGGGGTACTGAAGCTTTCTTT.